These 6 T cell receptor beta chains originate from one sample sequenced in a study of blood T cell repertoires in COVID-19. Data came from immunoSEQ multiplex PCR; TCRdb stores just in-frame clones and leaves some out. The sample contains roughly 110,000 clones, over 60% of which appear only once. Sequencing was carried out using peripheral blood. The receptor set was obtained from a man aged 65-85 years with acute or convalescent COVID-19.

The chain is built from TRBV7-2 and TRBJ2-7; D perhaps matches TRBD2 (6 bases). V shed 3 bases and J shed 6 bases, with 15 bases lying between them. The V gene's germline CDR1 is SGHTA and CDR2 FQGNSA. The CDR3 has 14 residues. CDR3 sequence reads: CASSFGPEGSEQYF. CDR3 sequence (DNA): TGTGCCAGCAGCTTCGGCCCGGAGGGAAGCGAGCAGTACTTC.

The chain carries TRBV27 and TRBJ2-2; weak D call: TRBD1 (5 bases). Germline CDR1 reads MNHEY; CDR2 reads SMNVEV (reference sequence). This CDR3 comprises 16 residues. V lost 2 bases to trimming and J lost 9 bases, with 19 bases between them. The CDR3 is CASSLRGQGGLRELFF. Here the CDR3 DNA reads TGTGCCAGCAGTTTAAGAGGTCAGGGTGGCCTCAGGGAGCTGTTTTTT.

The sample holds one count of this clone. This sequence joins TRBV9 and TRBJ1-2; 9 nucleotides match TRBD1. CDR3 length equals 15 residues. V was pared by 2 bases and J by 1 base, with 3 bases of the junction left unmatched. Germline V gene data show CDR1 as SGDLS and CDR2 as YYNGEE. The CDR3 region is CASSVGTGLNYGYTF. The CDR3 nucleotides are TGTGCCAGCAGCGTCGGGACAGGGCTTAACTATGGCTACACCTTC.

The chain is built from TRBV15 and TRBJ1-4; D unclear. The CDR3 extends over 15 amino acids. Germline CDR1 is LNHNV and CDR2 is YYDKDF (reference sequence). V was clipped by 8 bases and J by 2 bases, with 15 bases between them. The CDR3 spells CATVLDRETNEKLFF. DNA of the CDR3: TGTGCCACCGTGCTTGACCGGGAGACTAATGAAAAACTGTTTTTT.

This clone has more than one count but fewer than ten. The sample holds other DNA sequences that translate to the same CDR3. The genes are TRBV5-1 and TRBJ2-5, with 13 positions matching TRBD2. Germline assignment: CDR1 SGHRS and CDR2 YFSETQ. With 2 bases clipped from V and 4 bases from J, the junction kept 2 bases outside the gene matches. This CDR3 has 15 amino acids. The CDR3 here is CASSFGTSGAETQYF. CDR3 bases: TGCGCCAGCAGCTTTGGGACTAGCGGGGCAGAGACCCAGTACTTC. The complete variable domain, with remaining parts taken from reference TRBV5-1 and TRBJ2-5, reads KAGVTQTPRYLIKTRGQQVTLSCSPISGHRSVSWYQQTPGQGLQFLFEYFSETQRNKGNFPGRFSGRQFSNSRSEMNVSTLELGDSALYLCASSFGTSGAETQYFGPGTRLLVL.

This clone was detected only a few times. This rearrangement joins TRBV4-3 to TRBJ2-3; 12 nucleotides align to TRBD2. This CDR3 region has 16 residues. The germline CDR1 and CDR2 sequences are LGHNA and YSLEER. V was pared by 0 bases and J by 4 bases, with 2 bases of the junction left unmatched. This chain's CDR3 is CASSQDLAGGPDTQYF. The CDR3 DNA follows: TGCGCCAGCAGCCAAGATCTAGCGGGGGGGCCAGATACGCAGTATTTT.